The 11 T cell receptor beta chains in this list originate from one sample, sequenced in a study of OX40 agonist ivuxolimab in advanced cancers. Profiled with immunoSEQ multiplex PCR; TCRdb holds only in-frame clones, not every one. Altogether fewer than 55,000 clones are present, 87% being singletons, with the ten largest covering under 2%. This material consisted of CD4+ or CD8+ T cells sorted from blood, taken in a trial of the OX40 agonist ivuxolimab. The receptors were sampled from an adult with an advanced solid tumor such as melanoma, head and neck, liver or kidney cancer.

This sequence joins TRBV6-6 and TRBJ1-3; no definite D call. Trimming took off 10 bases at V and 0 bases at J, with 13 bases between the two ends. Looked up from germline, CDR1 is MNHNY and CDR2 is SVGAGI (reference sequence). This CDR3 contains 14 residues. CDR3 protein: CATRTDLSGNTIYF. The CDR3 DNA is TGTGCCACCCGGACTGACCTCTCTGGAAACACCATATATTTT.

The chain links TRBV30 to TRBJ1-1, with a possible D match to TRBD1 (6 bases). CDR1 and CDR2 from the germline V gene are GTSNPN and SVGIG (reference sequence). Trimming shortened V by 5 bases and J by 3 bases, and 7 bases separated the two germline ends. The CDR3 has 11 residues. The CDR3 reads CAWAGDTEAFF. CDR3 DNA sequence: TGTGCCTGGGCAGGGGACACTGAAGCTTTCTTT.

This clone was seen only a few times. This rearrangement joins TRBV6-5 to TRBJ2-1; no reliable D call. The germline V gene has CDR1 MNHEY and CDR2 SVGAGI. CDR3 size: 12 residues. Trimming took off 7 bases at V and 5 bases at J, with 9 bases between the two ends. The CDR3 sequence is CASTDQNNEQFF. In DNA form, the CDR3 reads TGTGCCAGCACCGACCAGAACAATGAGCAGTTCTTC.

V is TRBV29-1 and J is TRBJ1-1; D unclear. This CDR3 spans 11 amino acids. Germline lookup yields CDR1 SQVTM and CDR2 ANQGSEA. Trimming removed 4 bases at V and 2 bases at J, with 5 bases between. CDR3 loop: CSVGKNTEAFF. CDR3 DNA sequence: TGCAGCGTTGGGAAAAACACTGAAGCTTTCTTT.

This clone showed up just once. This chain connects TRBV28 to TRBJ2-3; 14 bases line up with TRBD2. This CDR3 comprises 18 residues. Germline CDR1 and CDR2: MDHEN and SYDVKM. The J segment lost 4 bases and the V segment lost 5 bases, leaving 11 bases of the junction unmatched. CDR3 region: CASSPPGLAGGVADTQYF. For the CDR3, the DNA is TGTGCCAGCAGTCCACCCGGACTAGCGGGGGGCGTCGCAGATACGCAGTATTTT.

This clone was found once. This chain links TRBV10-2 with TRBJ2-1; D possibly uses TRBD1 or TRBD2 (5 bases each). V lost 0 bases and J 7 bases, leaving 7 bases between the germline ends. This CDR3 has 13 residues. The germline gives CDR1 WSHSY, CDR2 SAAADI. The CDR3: CASSESRGNEQFF. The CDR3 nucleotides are TGCGCCAGCAGTGAGTCGAGGGGTAATGAGCAGTTCTTC.

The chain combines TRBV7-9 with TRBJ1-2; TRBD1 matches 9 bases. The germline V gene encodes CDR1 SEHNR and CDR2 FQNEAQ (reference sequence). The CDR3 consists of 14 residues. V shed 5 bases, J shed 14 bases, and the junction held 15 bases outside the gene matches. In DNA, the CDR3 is TGTGCCAGCAGCGCCGCCCGGGACAGGGCCCTTTTAACCTTC. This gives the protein CASSAARDRALLTF.

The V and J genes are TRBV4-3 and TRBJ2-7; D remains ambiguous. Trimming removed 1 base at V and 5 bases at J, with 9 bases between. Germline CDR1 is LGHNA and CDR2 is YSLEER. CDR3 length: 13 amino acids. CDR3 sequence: CASSQAAWHEQYF. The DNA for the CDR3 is TGCGCCAGCAGCCAAGCGGCTTGGCACGAGCAGTACTTC.

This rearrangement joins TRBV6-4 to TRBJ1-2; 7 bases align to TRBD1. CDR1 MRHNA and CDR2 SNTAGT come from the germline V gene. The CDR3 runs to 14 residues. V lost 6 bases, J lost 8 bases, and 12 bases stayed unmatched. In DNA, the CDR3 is TGTGCCAGCAGAGCCTCCGGACAGGCGAGGGGCTACACCTTC. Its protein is CASRASGQARGYTF.

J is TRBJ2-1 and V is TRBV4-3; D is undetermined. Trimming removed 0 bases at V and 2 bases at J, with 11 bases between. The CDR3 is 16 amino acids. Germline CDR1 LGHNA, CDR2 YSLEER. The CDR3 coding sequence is TGCGCCAGCAGCCAAGATGCAACCGAGACCTACAATGAGCAGTTCTTC. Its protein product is CASSQDATETYNEQFF.

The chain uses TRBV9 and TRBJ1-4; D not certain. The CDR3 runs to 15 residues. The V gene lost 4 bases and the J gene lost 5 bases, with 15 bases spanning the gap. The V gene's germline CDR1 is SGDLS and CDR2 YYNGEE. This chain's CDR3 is CASSPRPTLNEKLFF. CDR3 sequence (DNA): TGTGCCAGCAGCCCCCGGCCCACTCTCAATGAAAAACTGTTTTTT. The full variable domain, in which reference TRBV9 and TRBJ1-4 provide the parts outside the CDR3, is DSGVTQTPKHLITATGQRVTLRCSPRSGDLSVYWYQQSLDQGLQFLIQYYNGEERAKGNILERFSAQQFPDLHSELNLSSLELGDSALYFCASSPRPTLNEKLFFGSGTQLSVL.